This T cell receptor beta chain was recovered during a study of blood T cell repertoires in COVID-19. Turning to the study itself: The origin of the acute and convalescent COVID-19 samples was the United States, Italy and Spain. Sources were T cells, B-cell-depleted T cells, or PBMCs; the material itself was cDNA or gDNA.

The table came from immunoSEQ multiplex PCR; TCRdb's copy has only in-frame clones and leaves some out. The sample lists 80,000 to 100,000 clones, roughly 80% occurring once. The ends lost 1 base at V and 3 bases at J; junction bases unmatched: 2. The germline CDR1 and CDR2 sequences are MGHDK and SYGVNS. The CDR3 consists of 15 residues. This clonotype was obtained from a woman older than 75 with active or convalescent COVID-19. The J gene is TRBJ2-3, the V gene TRBV25-1; 9 bases are a match to TRBD1. Sample: peripheral blood. The CDR3 DNA reads as TGTGCCAGCAGTGAATGGGGGACAGGGACAGATACGCAGTATTTT. Translated, it gives CASSEWGTGTDTQYF.